This is a list of T cell receptor beta chains from one sample in a study of CD8 T cells in ankylosing spondylitis. Using its own MiXCR run on the 5' RACE reads, TCRdb lists one record per CDR3 protein. Among hundreds of thousands of distinct CDR3 sequences listed, roughly 10% were seen once. Source material: blood, either unsorted or a sorted T cell fraction (not recorded which). These receptors all come from a male donor with ankylosing spondylitis. Both conserved end residues are trimmed from each CDR3.

V	J	CDR3
TRBV28	TRBJ1-2	ASSLLDGDAT
TRBV7-9	TRBJ2-5	ASSISAETQY
TRBV30	TRBJ2-1	AWSVTSGNNEQF
TRBV7-2	TRBJ2-5	ASSLGLRLAGRETQY
TRBV4-3	TRBJ1-2	ASSQESQTAYGYT
TRBV7-3	TRBJ2-3	ASSPTGGFDTQY
TRBV6-6	TRBJ2-1	ASERTQYNEQF
TRBV18	TRBJ2-7	ASSSSRDRGSYEQY
TRBV7-9	TRBJ2-7	ASSLAMAGDYEQY
TRBV20-1	TRBJ1-2	SARDPDRTNGGYT
TRBV6-5	TRBJ2-7	ACGGTSYEQY
TRBV7-2	TRBJ1-1	ASSSRDRVTEAF
TRBV20-1	TRBJ2-5	SARTSGRWEETQY
TRBV20-1	TRBJ2-7	SARRGQGTSYEQY
TRBV28	TRBJ2-5	ASSHRADETQY
TRBV6-2/TRBV6-3	TRBJ2-7	ASSWTLYEQY
TRBV27	TRBJ2-7	ASSLKFTGEQY
TRBV20-1	TRBJ1-1	SAIYTEAF
TRBV20-1	TRBJ1-3	SARNDRATGNTIY
TRBV19	TRBJ2-1	ASSMAAGGPNEQF
TRBV7-9	TRBJ2-5	ASSPRTGGAQY
TRBV10-2	TRBJ1-1	ATGGLTEAF
TRBV2	TRBJ1-5	ASTGLSPYSNQPQH
TRBV9	TRBJ2-4	ASSVGSHAKNIQY
TRBV7-2	TRBJ2-7	ASSLRIGSYEQY
TRBV20-1	TRBJ2-1	SPTSRGHEQF
TRBV20-1	TRBJ1-1	SARRDRDIYT
TRBV15	TRBJ1-5	ATSKIQDQPQH
TRBV12-3/TRBV12-4	TRBJ2-3	ASSPSGYTDTQY
TRBV10-3	TRBJ2-1	AISESRGRRSYNEQF
TRBV11-3	TRBJ2-1	ASSLKQGGEQF
TRBV7-9	TRBJ2-1	ASSLPKRGGRNNEQF
TRBV6-5	TRBJ2-5	ASQSGGETQY
TRBV5-1	TRBJ1-1	ASSLGTATEAF
TRBV20-1	TRBJ2-7	SARPPGGPYEQY
TRBV29-1	TRBJ2-1	SVYVSSSYNEQF
TRBV10-3	TRBJ1-3	AISARAGDGNTIY
TRBV4-2	TRBJ2-7	ASSRDQGSDSYEQY
TRBV5-1	TRBJ2-1	ASSGGFLTGGSYNEQF
TRBV7-8	TRBJ1-2	ASSPTGVDYGYT
TRBV20-1	TRBJ2-3	SARTLLAARTDTQY
TRBV6-2/TRBV6-3	TRBJ2-4	ASSPRDPPRY
TRBV4-3	TRBJ2-2	ASSQDARGYANTGELF
TRBV15	TRBJ2-1	ATSRENVAMGEQF
TRBV10-3	TRBJ2-7	AIGDSIYSYEQY
TRBV4-2	TRBJ1-6	ASSQVGIDSPLH
TRBV5-6	TRBJ2-1	ASSFLGVANNEQF
TRBV5-1	TRBJ1-1	ASSPARGEMNTEAF